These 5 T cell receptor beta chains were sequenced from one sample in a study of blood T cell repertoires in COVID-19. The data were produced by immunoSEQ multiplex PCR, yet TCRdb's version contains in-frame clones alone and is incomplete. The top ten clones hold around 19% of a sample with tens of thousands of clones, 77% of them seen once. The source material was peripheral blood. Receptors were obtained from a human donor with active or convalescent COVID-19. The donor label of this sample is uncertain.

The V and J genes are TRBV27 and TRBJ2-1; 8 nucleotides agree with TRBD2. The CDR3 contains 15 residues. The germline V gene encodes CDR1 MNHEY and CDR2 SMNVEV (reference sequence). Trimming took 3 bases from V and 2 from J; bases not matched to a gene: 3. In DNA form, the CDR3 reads TGTGCCAGCAGTTTGACTAGCGCTACCTACAATGAGCAGTTCTTC. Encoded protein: CASSLTSATYNEQFF.

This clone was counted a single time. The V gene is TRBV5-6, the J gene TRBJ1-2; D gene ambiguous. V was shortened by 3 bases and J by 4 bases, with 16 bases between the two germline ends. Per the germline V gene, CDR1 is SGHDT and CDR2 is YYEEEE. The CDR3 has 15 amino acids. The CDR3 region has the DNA TGTGCCAGCAGCTCATACCAGGTTCAAGGCTATGGCTACACCTTC. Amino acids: CASSSYQVQGYGYTF. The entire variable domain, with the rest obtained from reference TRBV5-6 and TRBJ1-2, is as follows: DAGVTQSPTHLIKTRGQQVTLRCSPKSGHDTVSWYQQALGQGPQFIFQYYEEEERQRGNFPDRFSGHQFPNYSSELNVNALLLGDSALYLCASSSYQVQGYGYTFGSGTRLTVV.

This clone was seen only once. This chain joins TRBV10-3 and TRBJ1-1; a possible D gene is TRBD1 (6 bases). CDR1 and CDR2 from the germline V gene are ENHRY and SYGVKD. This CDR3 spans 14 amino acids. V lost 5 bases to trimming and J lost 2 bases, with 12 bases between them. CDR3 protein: CAISKGQPNTEAFF. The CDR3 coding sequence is TGTGCCATCAGTAAAGGACAGCCTAACACTGAAGCTTTCTTT.

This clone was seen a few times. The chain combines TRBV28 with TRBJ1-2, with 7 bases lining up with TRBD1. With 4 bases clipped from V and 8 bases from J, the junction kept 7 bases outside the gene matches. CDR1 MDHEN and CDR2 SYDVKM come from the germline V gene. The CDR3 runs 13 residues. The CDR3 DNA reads TGTGCCAGCAGTTCCGGGACAGCCATGGGCTACACCTTC. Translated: CASSSGTAMGYTF.

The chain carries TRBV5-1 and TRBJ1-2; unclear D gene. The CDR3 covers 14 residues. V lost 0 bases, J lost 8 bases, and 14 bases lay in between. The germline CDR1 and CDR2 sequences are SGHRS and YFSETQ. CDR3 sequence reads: CASSLGQAVGGYTF. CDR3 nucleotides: TGCGCCAGCAGCTTGGGCCAGGCCGTTGGGGGCTACACCTTC.